These 30 T cell receptor beta chains were sequenced from one sample in a study of blood T cell repertoires in COVID-19. Data came from immunoSEQ multiplex PCR; TCRdb stores just in-frame clones and leaves some out. The sample carries approximately 110,000 clones, 70% to 85% recorded once. The sample comprised peripheral blood. These receptors came from a human donor with acute or convalescent COVID-19. The donor label of this sample is uncertain.

This rearrangement joins TRBV5-1 to TRBJ1-3; TRBD1 agrees at 9 bases. This CDR3 comprises 15 residues. From germline, CDR1 is SGHRS and CDR2 YFSETQ. The trim removed 4 bases at V and 0 bases at J, leaving 2 bases unmatched. This CDR3 reads CASSQDRGSGNTIYF. The CDR3 DNA follows: TGCGCCAGCAGCCAGGACAGGGGCTCTGGAAACACCATATATTTT.

The rearrangement uses TRBV7-9 and TRBJ2-2; 7 bases are shared with TRBD1. The ends lost 3 bases at V and 1 base at J; junction bases unmatched: 2. The CDR3 sequence is 15 residues long. Germline V gene data show CDR1 as SEHNR and CDR2 as FQNEAQ (reference sequence). For the CDR3, the DNA is TGTGCCAGCAGCTTTGGGGACAGGAACACCGGGGAGCTGTTTTTT. Translation gives CASSFGDRNTGELFF.

V gene TRBV4-2 combines with J gene TRBJ2-5; 14 nucleotides match TRBD2. V was pared by 0 bases and J by 2 bases, with 2 bases of the junction left unmatched. The CDR3 sequence is 17 residues long. Germline CDR1 and CDR2: LGHNA and YNFKEQ. CDR3 DNA: TGTGCCAGCAGCCAAGAAAGACTAGCGGGGGGGCAAGAGACCCAGTACTTC. It codes for CASSQERLAGGQETQYF.

This clone was recorded a few times. The chain recombines TRBV6-5 with TRBJ1-5; 9 bases fit TRBD1. The V gene end was trimmed by 6 bases and the J gene end by 4 bases; junction bases not matched to a gene: 4. The CDR3 sequence is 14 residues long. Germline CDR1 is MNHEY and CDR2 is SVGAGI. The CDR3 bases are TGTGCCAGCAGGGGACAGGGTGTAAATCAGCCCCAGCATTTT. Translated: CASRGQGVNQPQHF.

This chain connects TRBV6-5 to TRBJ2-7; D is unresolved. The CDR3 runs to 13 residues. CDR1 is MNHEY, CDR2 SVGAGI, per germline. V shed 6 bases and J shed 3 bases, with 12 bases lying between them. The CDR3 region is CASSTDGVYEQYV. For the CDR3, the DNA is TGTGCCAGCAGCACCGACGGAGTCTACGAGCAGTACGTC.

This chain connects TRBV18 to TRBJ1-4; 7 positions match TRBD1. Germline V lookup: CDR1 KGHSH, CDR2 LQKENI. The CDR3 runs 13 residues. The V segment lost 4 bases and the J segment 11 bases; nucleotides outside the gene matches: 7. The CDR3 DNA is TGTGCCAGCTCACTTGACAGGGATCGGAAACTGTTTTTT. The encoded protein is CASSLDRDRKLFF.

The rearrangement joins TRBV29-1 to TRBJ1-1, with a tentative D call TRBD1 (5 bases). The CDR3 sequence is 12 residues long. CDR1 and CDR2 from the germline V gene are SQVTM and ANQGSEA. Deletions cut 7 bases from V and 4 bases from J, with 13 bases between. The CDR3 region has the DNA TGCAGCGCCAGGGAAGTCGGCACTGAAGCTTTCTTT. This codes for CSAREVGTEAFF.

This clone has only a few counts. The gene calls are TRBV7-2 and TRBJ1-2; a weak D match, TRBD1 (5 bases). The germline gives CDR1 SGHTA, CDR2 FQGNSA. The CDR3 loop spans 15 amino acids. The V gene lost 0 bases and the J gene lost 0 bases, with 8 bases spanning the gap. DNA of the CDR3: TGTGCCAGCAGCTTAGCTTCAGGGCCTAACTATGGCTACACCTTC. Its protein is CASSLASGPNYGYTF.

This chain's CDR3 is CASSSTGFQETQYF. The CDR3 DNA follows: TGTGCCAGCAGCTCGACAGGGTTCCAAGAGACCCAGTACTTC. The V and J genes are TRBV7-8 and TRBJ2-5; TRBD1 matches 7 bases. The CDR3 consists of 14 residues. Germline V CDR1 and CDR2: SGHVS, FQNEAQ. With V trimmed by 4 bases and J by 1 base, 3 bases remained unmatched.

Note on this clone: Other DNA variants within this sample encode the same CDR3. The V and J genes are TRBV18 and TRBJ2-1, with 10 positions matching TRBD1. The CDR3 has 15 residues. The J segment lost 2 bases and the V segment lost 2 bases, leaving 0 bases of the junction unmatched. CDR1 KGHSH and CDR2 LQKENI come from the germline V gene. The CDR3 region is CASSPGQGAYNEQFF. The DNA for the CDR3 is TGTGCCAGCTCACCAGGACAGGGGGCCTACAATGAGCAGTTCTTC.

This clone was seen a handful of times. The chain combines TRBV3-1 (or the pseudogene TRBV3-2) with TRBJ2-5; 12 bases align to TRBD2. This CDR3 spans 18 amino acids. V shed 0 bases, J shed 2 bases, and the junction held 7 bases outside the gene matches. Germline values: CDR1 LGHDT, CDR2 YNNKEL (reference sequence). The CDR3, as DNA: TGTGCCAGCAGCCAAGAAGAACTAGCGGGGGGCCCACAAGAGACCCAGTACTTC. This translates into CASSQEELAGGPQETQYF.

The chain couples TRBV19 to TRBJ1-5, with a tentative D call TRBD1 (6 bases). The CDR3 totals 17 residues. Trimming took off 8 bases at V and 2 bases at J, with 22 bases between the two ends. CDR1 is LNHDA, CDR2 SQIVND, per germline (reference sequence). The CDR3 is CASSRNARGGGNQPQHF. DNA of the CDR3: TGTGCCAGTTCCCGGAACGCTAGGGGGGGAGGCAATCAGCCCCAGCATTTT. Looking up the rest from reference TRBV19 and TRBJ1-5 gives the full variable domain: DGGITQSPKYLFRKEGQNVTLSCEQNLNHDAMYWYRQDPGQGLRLIYYSQIVNDFQKGDIAEGYSVSREKKESFPLTVTSAQKNPTAFYLCASSRNARGGGNQPQHFGDGTRLSIL.

This clone was detected once. CDR3 amino acids: CASSSIGGANQPQHF. The CDR3 DNA reads as TGTGCCAGCAGCTCGATAGGGGGGGCCAATCAGCCCCAGCATTTT. V gene TRBV2 combines with J gene TRBJ1-5, with a tentative D call TRBD1 (6 bases). V lost 6 bases and J 3 bases, leaving 15 bases between the germline ends. The germline V gene encodes CDR1 SNHLY and CDR2 FYNNEI. The CDR3 extends over 15 amino acids.

The rearrangement links TRBV14 to TRBJ1-5; TRBD1 matches at 7 bases. Germline loops: CDR1 SGHDN, CDR2 FVKESK. The CDR3 has 15 amino acids. Trimming cost V 3 bases and J 2 bases; bases outside gene matches: 4. CDR3 protein: CASSHGGTGNQPQHF. CDR3 nucleotide sequence: TGTGCCAGCAGCCACGGTGGGACAGGCAATCAGCCCCAGCATTTT.

V gene TRBV15 combines with J gene TRBJ2-1; TRBD1 matches at 9 bases. This CDR3 spans 16 amino acids. Losses at the gene ends were 1 base for V and 4 bases for J; bases not matched to a gene: 5. Per germline, CDR1 LNHNV and CDR2 YYDKDF (reference sequence). The CDR3 region has the DNA TGTGCCACCAGCAGAGTGGGGACAGGGTTGTACAATGAGCAGTTCTTC. Translation gives CATSRVGTGLYNEQFF.

This clone showed up many times. The chain couples TRBV7-9 to TRBJ1-6; TRBD1 might be the D (5 bases). CDR3 size: 14 residues. The V and J ends lost 3 bases and 6 bases respectively, with 9 bases between them. Germline CDR1 and CDR2: SEHNR and FQNEAQ (reference sequence). Here the CDR3 DNA reads TGTGCCAGCAGCTTGGGGCAGCTTAATTCACCCCTCCACTTT. Translating it yields CASSLGQLNSPLHF.

The chain couples TRBV30 to TRBJ2-1; 7 nucleotides agree with TRBD2. Germline lookup yields CDR1 GTSNPN and CDR2 SVGIG (reference sequence). With 0 bases clipped from V and 5 bases from J, the junction kept 13 bases outside the gene matches. CDR3 length: 17 residues. CDR3 nucleotides: TGTGCCTGGAGTGTCCCACTGTTTGGACGGGGGGACAATGAGCAGTTCTTC. Protein: CAWSVPLFGRGDNEQFF.

The V call is TRBV19, the J call TRBJ2-3; 8 nucleotides agree with TRBD2. The V and J ends lost 7 bases and 2 bases, in that order; junction bases with no gene match: 23. Looked up from germline, CDR1 is LNHDA and CDR2 is SQIVND (reference sequence). The CDR3 contains 20 residues. The CDR3 loop reads CASTRGKDYGGATPTDTQYF. As DNA, the CDR3 is TGTGCCAGTACCAGAGGGAAGGATTACGGGGGGGCAACTCCCACAGATACGCAGTATTTT. Looking up the rest from reference TRBV19 and TRBJ2-3 gives the full variable domain: DGGITQSPKYLFRKEGQNVTLSCEQNLNHDAMYWYRQDPGQGLRLIYYSQIVNDFQKGDIAEGYSVSREKKESFPLTVTSAQKNPTAFYLCASTRGKDYGGATPTDTQYFGPGTRLTVL.

This rearrangement joins TRBV11-2 to TRBJ2-3; the D is unclear. The CDR3 is 13 residues long. V was trimmed by 4 bases and J by 6 bases, leaving 11 bases between them. Germline CDR1 and CDR2: SGHAT and FQNNGV. The CDR3 spells CASSYRLVDTQYF. The DNA for the CDR3 is TGTGCCAGCAGCTATCGACTCGTGGATACGCAGTATTTT.

This chain links TRBV7-2 with TRBJ1-5; D gene unclear. CDR1 and CDR2 from the germline V gene are SGHTA and FQGNSA. This CDR3 contains 15 residues. V was pared by 6 bases and J by 2 bases, with 14 bases between. The CDR3 region is CASSAREVGNQPQHF. CDR3 bases: TGTGCCAGCAGTGCGAGGGAAGTTGGCAATCAGCCCCAGCATTTT. The full variable domain, completed using reference TRBV7-2 and TRBJ1-5, is GAGVSQSPSNKVTEKGKDVELRCDPISGHTALYWYRQSLGQGLEFLIYFQGNSAPDKSGLPSDRFSAERTGGSVSTLTIQRTQQEDSAVYLCASSAREVGNQPQHFGDGTRLSIL.

The rearrangement uses TRBV2 and TRBJ2-5, with 9 nucleotides matching TRBD1. J was trimmed by 4 bases and V by 5 bases; bases with no gene match: 8. Germline V gene data show CDR1 as SNHLY and CDR2 as FYNNEI. CDR3 length: 15 amino acids. Written as DNA, the CDR3 is TGTGCCAGCAGTATACAGGGGGCGCAGGGAGAGACCCAGTACTTC. The encoded protein is CASSIQGAQGETQYF.

V and J are TRBV10-3 and TRBJ1-1; TRBD1 might be the D (5 bases). Deletions cut 5 bases from V and 3 bases from J, with 10 bases between. Per germline, CDR1 ENHRY and CDR2 SYGVKD. There are 13 residues in the CDR3. As DNA, the CDR3 is TGTGCCATCAGTCCGACAGAGTACACTGAAGCTTTCTTT. Its translation is CAISPTEYTEAFF.

The chain links TRBV12-3 or TRBV12-4 to TRBJ1-2; 8 bases align to TRBD1. Trimming took 0 bases from V and 6 from J; bases not matched to a gene: 0. The CDR3 covers 13 residues. The CDR3 sequence: CASSLARGHGYTF. The CDR3 region has the DNA TGTGCCAGCAGTTTAGCCAGGGGGCATGGCTACACCTTC.

V and J are TRBV28 and TRBJ1-6; D is possibly TRBD1 (5 bases). The germline CDR1 and CDR2 sequences are MDHEN and SYDVKM. This CDR3 is 15 amino acids long. V shed 5 bases and J shed 9 bases, with 17 bases lying between them. The CDR3: CASSVAGGSISPLHF. Here the CDR3 DNA reads TGTGCCAGCAGTGTCGCGGGGGGTTCTATTTCACCCCTCCACTTT.

The gene calls are TRBV5-1 and TRBJ1-4; the match to TRBD1 covers 7 bases. The CDR3 is made up of 16 amino acids. Trimming took 5 bases from V and 8 from J; bases not matched to a gene: 15. Germline CDR1 SGHRS, CDR2 YFSETQ. The CDR3 sequence: CASRRGTGAAIEKLFF. The CDR3 nucleotides are TGCGCCAGCAGGCGGGGAACAGGGGCGGCAATAGAAAAACTGTTTTTT.

The J gene is TRBJ1-2, the V gene TRBV27; TRBD1 matches at 8 bases. The germline V gene encodes CDR1 MNHEY and CDR2 SMNVEV (reference sequence). The CDR3 has 16 amino acids. J gave up 2 bases and V 6 bases, and 11 bases lay outside the gene matches. CDR3 sequence: CASSPIGQGRNYGYTF. The CDR3 region has the DNA TGTGCCAGCAGCCCCATCGGACAGGGTCGGAACTATGGCTACACCTTC.

This chain connects TRBV21-1 to TRBJ2-2; the table gives TRBD1 as D, unverified against the DNA. TRBV21-1 is an annotated pseudogene. The CDR3 length is 17 residues. The CDR3 loop reads CASSKWPGQDNTGELFF. CDR3 sequence (DNA): TGTGCCAGCAGCAAGTGGCCGGGACAGGATAACACCGGGGAGCTGTTTTTT.

This clone came up once. This chain connects TRBV3-1 (or the pseudogene TRBV3-2) to TRBJ1-2; TRBD1 matches at 12 bases. The CDR3 contains 15 residues. V shed 4 bases, J shed 6 bases, and the junction held 6 bases outside the gene matches. Germline V gene sequence: CDR1 LGHDT, CDR2 YNNKEL (reference sequence). CDR3 coding DNA: TGTGCCAGCAGCCTCGGGACAGGGGGCTGGGATGGCTACACCTTC. It yields the protein CASSLGTGGWDGYTF.

This clone was seen a handful of times. The chain couples TRBV28 to TRBJ1-2, with D perhaps matching TRBD1 (5 bases). The germline V gene has CDR1 MDHEN and CDR2 SYDVKM. The CDR3 covers 13 residues. V lost 6 bases and J lost 6, with 14 bases in between. CDR3 nucleotide sequence: TGTGCCAGCAGGTCACAGGCGTTTCATGGCTACACCTTC. This encodes CASRSQAFHGYTF.

The chain links TRBV12-5 to TRBJ1-5; a weak D match, TRBD1 (5 bases). The CDR3 extends over 15 amino acids. Trimming shortened V by 2 bases and J by 1 base, and 9 bases separated the two germline ends. Germline V gives CDR1 LGHNT, CDR2 FRNRAP. CDR3 sequence reads: CASGLFSGSNQPQHF. For the CDR3, the DNA is TGTGCTAGTGGTTTGTTTTCAGGGAGCAATCAGCCCCAGCATTTT.